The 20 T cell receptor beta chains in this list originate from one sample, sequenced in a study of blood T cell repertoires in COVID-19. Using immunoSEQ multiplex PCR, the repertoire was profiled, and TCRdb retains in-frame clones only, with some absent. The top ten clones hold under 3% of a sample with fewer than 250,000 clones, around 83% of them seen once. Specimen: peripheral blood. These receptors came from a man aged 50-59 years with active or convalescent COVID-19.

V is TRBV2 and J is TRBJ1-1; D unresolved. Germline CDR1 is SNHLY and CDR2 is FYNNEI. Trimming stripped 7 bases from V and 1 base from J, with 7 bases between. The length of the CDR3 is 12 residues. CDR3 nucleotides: TGTGCCAGCACGCGGGAGAACACTGAAGCTTTCTTT. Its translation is CASTRENTEAFF.

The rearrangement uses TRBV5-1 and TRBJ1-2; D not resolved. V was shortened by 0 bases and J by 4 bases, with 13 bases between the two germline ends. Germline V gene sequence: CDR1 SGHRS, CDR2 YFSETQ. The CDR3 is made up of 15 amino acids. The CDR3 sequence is CASSLARAEGYGYTF. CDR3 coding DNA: TGCGCCAGCAGCTTGGCAAGGGCTGAGGGCTATGGCTACACCTTC.

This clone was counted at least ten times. In DNA, the CDR3 is TGTGCCAGCTCGCAGGGGCACAGCTACGAGCAGTACTTC. Translating gives CASSQGHSYEQYF. The chain couples TRBV18 to TRBJ2-7; tentatively, D is TRBD1 (6 bases). V was cut by 6 bases and J by 3 bases, with 12 bases left in between. CDR1 is KGHSH, CDR2 LQKENI, per germline. The CDR3 runs to 13 residues.

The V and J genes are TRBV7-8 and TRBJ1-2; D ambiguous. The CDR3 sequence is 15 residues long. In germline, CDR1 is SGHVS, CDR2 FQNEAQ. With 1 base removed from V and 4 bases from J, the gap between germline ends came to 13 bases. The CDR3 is CASSLVDNPGYGYTF. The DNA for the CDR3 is TGTGCCAGCAGCTTAGTTGACAACCCCGGCTATGGCTACACCTTC. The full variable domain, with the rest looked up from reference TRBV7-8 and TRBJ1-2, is GAGVSQSPRYKVAKRGQDVALRCDPISGHVSLFWYQQALGQGPEFLTYFQNEAQLDKSGLPSDRFFAERPEGSVSTLKIQRTQQEDSAVYLCASSLVDNPGYGYTFGSGTRLTVV.

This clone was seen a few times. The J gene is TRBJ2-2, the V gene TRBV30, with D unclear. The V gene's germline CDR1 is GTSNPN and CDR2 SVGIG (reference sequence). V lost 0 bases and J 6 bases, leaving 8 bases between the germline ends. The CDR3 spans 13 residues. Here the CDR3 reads CAWSVTSPGELFF. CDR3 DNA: TGTGCCTGGAGTGTTACGAGTCCCGGGGAGCTGTTTTTT.

CDR3 region: CASSSGLAGGRIQYF. The CDR3 bases are TGTGCCAGCAGTTCGGGGCTAGCGGGAGGAAGGATCCAGTATTTT. V gene TRBV27 combines with J gene TRBJ2-3, with TRBD2 identical over 11 bases. Germline loops: CDR1 MNHEY, CDR2 SMNVEV (reference sequence). There are 15 residues in the CDR3. V gave up 4 bases and J gave up 12 bases; unmatched junction bases: 12.

For the CDR3, the DNA is TGCGCCAGCAGGGGGACAGCGAACACTGAAGCTTTCTTT. It codes for CASRGTANTEAFF. V is TRBV10-1 and J is TRBJ1-1, with 7 bases lining up with TRBD1. Germline V gene lookup returns CDR1 WNHNN and CDR2 SYGVQD (reference sequence). CDR3 length: 13 amino acids. Trimming cost V 6 bases and J 1 base; bases outside gene matches: 2.

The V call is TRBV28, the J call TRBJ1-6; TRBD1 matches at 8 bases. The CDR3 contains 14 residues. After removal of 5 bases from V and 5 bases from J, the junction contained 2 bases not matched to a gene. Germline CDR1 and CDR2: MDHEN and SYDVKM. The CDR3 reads CASSLGQDNSPLHF. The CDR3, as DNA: TGTGCCAGCAGTCTGGGACAGGATAATTCACCCCTCCACTTT.

The DNA of the CDR3 is TGTGCCAGTAGTGTGACAGGTTACAATGAGCAGTTCTTC. It codes for CASSVTGYNEQFF. The genes are TRBV19 and TRBJ2-1; D perhaps matches TRBD1 (6 bases). V lost 5 bases and J 4 bases, leaving 9 bases between the germline ends. The CDR3 covers 13 residues. Per germline, CDR1 LNHDA and CDR2 SQIVND (reference sequence).

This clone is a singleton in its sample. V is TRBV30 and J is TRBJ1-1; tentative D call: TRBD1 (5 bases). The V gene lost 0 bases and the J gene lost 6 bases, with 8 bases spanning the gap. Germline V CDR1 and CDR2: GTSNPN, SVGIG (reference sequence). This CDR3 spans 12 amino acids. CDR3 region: CAWSVPGSEAFF. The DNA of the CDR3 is TGTGCCTGGAGTGTTCCAGGGTCTGAAGCTTTCTTT.

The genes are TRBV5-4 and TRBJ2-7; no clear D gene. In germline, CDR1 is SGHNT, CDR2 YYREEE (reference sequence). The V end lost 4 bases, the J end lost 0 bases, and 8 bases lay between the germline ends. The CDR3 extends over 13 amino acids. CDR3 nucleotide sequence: TGTGCCAGCAGCCCTGGCAGCTCCTACGAGCAGTACTTC. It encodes CASSPGSSYEQYF. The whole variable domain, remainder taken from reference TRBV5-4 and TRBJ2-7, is ETGVTQSPTHLIKTRGQQVTLRCSSQSGHNTVSWYQQALGQGPQFIFQYYREEENGRGNFPPRFSGLQFPNYSSELNVNALELDDSALYLCASSPGSSYEQYFGPGTRLTVT.

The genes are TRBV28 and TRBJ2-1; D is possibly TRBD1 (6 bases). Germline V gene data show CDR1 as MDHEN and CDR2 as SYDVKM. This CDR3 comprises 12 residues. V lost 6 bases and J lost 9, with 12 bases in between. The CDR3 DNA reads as TGTGCCAGCAGCACAGGGCGCTTTGAGCAGTTCTTC. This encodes CASSTGRFEQFF. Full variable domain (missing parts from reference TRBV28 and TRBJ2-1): DVKVTQSSRYLVKRTGEKVFLECVQDMDHENMFWYRQDPGLGLRLIYFSYDVKMKEKGDIPEGYSVSREKKERFSLILESASTNQTSMYLCASSTGRFEQFFGPGTRLTVL.

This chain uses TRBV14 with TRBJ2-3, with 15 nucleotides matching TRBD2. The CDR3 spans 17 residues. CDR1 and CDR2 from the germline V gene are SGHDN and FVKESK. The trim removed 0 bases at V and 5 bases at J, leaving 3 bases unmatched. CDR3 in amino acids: CASSQDPGLAGGDTQYF. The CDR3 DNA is TGTGCCAGCAGCCAAGATCCGGGACTAGCGGGAGGAGATACGCAGTATTTT.

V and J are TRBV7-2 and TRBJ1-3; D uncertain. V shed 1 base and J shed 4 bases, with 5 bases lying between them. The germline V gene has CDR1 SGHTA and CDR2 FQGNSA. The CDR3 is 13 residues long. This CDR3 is CASSLGRGNTIYF. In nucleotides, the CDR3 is TGTGCCAGCAGCTTAGGGCGGGGAAACACCATATATTTT.

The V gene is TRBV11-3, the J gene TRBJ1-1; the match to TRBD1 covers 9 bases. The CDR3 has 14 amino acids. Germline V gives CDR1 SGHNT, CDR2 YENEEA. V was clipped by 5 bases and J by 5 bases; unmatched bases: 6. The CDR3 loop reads CASSLTGGETEAFF. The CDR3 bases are TGTGCCAGCAGCCTAACAGGGGGCGAGACTGAAGCTTTCTTT.

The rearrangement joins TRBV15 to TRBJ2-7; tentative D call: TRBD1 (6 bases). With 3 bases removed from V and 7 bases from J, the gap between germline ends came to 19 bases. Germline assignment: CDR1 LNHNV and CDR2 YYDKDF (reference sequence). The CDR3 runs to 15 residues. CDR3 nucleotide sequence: TGTGCCACCAGCAGTCGGCAGGGGTCTATAGGGGAGCAGTACTTC. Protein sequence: CATSSRQGSIGEQYF.

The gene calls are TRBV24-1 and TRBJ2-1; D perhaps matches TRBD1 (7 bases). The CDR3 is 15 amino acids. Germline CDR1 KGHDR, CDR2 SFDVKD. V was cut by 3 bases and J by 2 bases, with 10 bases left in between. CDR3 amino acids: CATSDPRGAYNEQFF. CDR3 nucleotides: TGTGCCACCAGTGATCCCAGGGGGGCCTACAATGAGCAGTTCTTC.

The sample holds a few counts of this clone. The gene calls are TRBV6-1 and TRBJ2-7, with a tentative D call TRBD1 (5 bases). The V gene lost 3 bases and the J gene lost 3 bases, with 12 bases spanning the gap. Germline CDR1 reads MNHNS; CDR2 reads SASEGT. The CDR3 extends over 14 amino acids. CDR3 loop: CASSETDSFYEQYF. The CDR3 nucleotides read TGTGCCAGCAGTGAGACAGACAGTTTCTACGAGCAGTACTTC.

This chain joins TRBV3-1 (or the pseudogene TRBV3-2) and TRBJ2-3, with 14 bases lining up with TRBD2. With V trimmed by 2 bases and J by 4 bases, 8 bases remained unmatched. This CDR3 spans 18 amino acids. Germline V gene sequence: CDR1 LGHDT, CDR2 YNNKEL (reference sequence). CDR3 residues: CASSQPGLAGAGADTQYF. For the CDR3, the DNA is TGTGCCAGCAGCCAACCGGGACTAGCGGGAGCCGGGGCAGATACGCAGTATTTT.

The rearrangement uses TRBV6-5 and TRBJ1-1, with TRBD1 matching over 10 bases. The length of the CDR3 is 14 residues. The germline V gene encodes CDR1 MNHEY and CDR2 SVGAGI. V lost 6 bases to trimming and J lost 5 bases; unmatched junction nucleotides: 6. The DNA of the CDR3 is TGTGCCAGCAGCCCGGGACAGGGGTGGACTGAAGCTTTCTTT. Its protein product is CASSPGQGWTEAFF.